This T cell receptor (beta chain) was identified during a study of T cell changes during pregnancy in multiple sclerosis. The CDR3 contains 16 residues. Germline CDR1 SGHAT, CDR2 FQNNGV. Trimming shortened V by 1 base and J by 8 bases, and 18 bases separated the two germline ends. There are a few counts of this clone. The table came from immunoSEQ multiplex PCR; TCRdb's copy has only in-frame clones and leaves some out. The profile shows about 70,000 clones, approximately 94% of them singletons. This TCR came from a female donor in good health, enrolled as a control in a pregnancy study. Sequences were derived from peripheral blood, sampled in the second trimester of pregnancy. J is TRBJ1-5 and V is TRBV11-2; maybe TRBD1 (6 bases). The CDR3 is CASSLGAGGSREPQHF. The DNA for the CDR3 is TGTGCCAGCAGCTTAGGGGCGGGGGGCTCGAGGGAGCCCCAGCATTTT.